This TCR beta chain is from a study of early T cells in non-severe SARS-CoV-2 infection. Looking at the study overall: Sequencing of bulk RNA from unsorted whole blood was done, without chain pairing.

Points from the study as a whole: Sequences matched to VDJdb favored anti-spike CD8 responses, while private and CD4 specificities were missed.

cDNA molecules, individually, were tagged with unique molecular identifiers. MiXCR, run by TCRdb on the 5' RACE reads, gives a single entry per CDR3 protein. The data hold roughly 90,000 distinct CDR3 sequences, with 14% observed a single time. This clonotype has a count of ten or more. Its antigen is as yet unknown. Deletions cut 1 base from V and 5 bases from J, with 8 bases between. Germline-derived CDR1 and CDR2 are SGHDN and FVKESK. The CDR3 is 13 residues long. The sequencing input was whole blood. The sequence was obtained from an adult who was a healthcare worker with PCR-confirmed SARS-CoV-2 infection or an uninfected control (not recorded which). The V gene is TRBV14, the J gene TRBJ2-5, with D unresolved. In DNA form, the CDR3 reads TGTGCCAGCAGCCAAGTCTTGTACGAGACCCAGTACTTC. This translates into CASSQVLYETQYF.